This T cell receptor (beta chain) is drawn from a study of blood T cell repertoires in COVID-19. The table came from immunoSEQ multiplex PCR; TCRdb's copy has only in-frame clones and leaves some out. Of approximately 270,000 clones listed, roughly 85% are singletons. The sample taken for sequencing was peripheral blood. The sequence derives from a man between 18 and 29 years old with active or convalescent COVID-19.

CDR3 nucleotide sequence: TGTGCCAGCAGCTTGGGACAGGCGGCGGTGACTGAAGCTTTCTTT. Protein: CASSLGQAAVTEAFF. The chain links TRBV7-3 to TRBJ1-1, with TRBD1 matching 8 bases. Germline V lookup: CDR1 SGHTA, CDR2 FQGTGA. The CDR3 consists of 15 residues. The J segment lost 5 bases and the V segment lost 3 bases, leaving 8 bases of the junction unmatched.